This T cell receptor (beta chain) derives from a study of metastatic and nonmetastatic thyroid tumors (dated by TCRdb to about 2020). About the full investigation: Repertoires were compared across peripheral blood and tumor or nodule tissue samples from malignant and benign thyroid patients. The research as a whole found: In both blood and tumor samples, TCR beta diversity was reported to be significantly higher in malignant tumors than in benign nodules.

No treatment had been received by any patient before thyroid surgery. Using T-cell receptor beta sequencing, the study looked back at clinical samples from patients collected from the early 2010s to the late 2010s. The CDR3 starts with the cysteine, ends with the phenylalanine, and has 13 residues. Of the read, only the CDR3 DNA is kept; its 39 bases are in frame from base 1. Via the germline V gene, CDR1 is KGHSH and CDR2 LQKENI. From V the trimming removes 2 bases and from J it removes 3 bases, while the gene matches leave 1 base of the junction unaccounted for. This clone showed up many times. Its antigen is currently not known. Per-base qualities were not stored, and no clone one base away is much larger. Preparation of the library involved PCR. The instrument given in TCRdb is Illumina HiSeq 4000. The TCR beta-chain CDR3 region of each patient was profiled by high-throughput sequencing. The authors processed their data as follows. A classifier to discriminate distant-metastatic papillary thyroid cancer patients was built from CDR3 differences across clinicopathological groups. The Shannon index was used to assess repertoire diversity, and the Morisita-Horn index was used to assess tumor-blood repertoire similarity. The raw public data were reprocessed by TCRdb itself: fastp quality trimming at Q25, MiXCR clonotype calling, in-frame beta chains only. TCRdb's processing, not the authors' own work, is the source of the V and J calls. This sample lists approximately 16,000 clones; 33% were detected once. The ten largest account for more than 10% of the sample.

This clonotype originated in a male donor with papillary thyroid cancer or a benign thyroid nodule (not recorded which). Some clones in this sample may be carry-over from other donors' samples. Specimen: tumor tissue. The rearranged chain carries TRBV18 and TRBJ2-7, with TRBD2 identical over 7 junction bases. The CDR3 corresponds to CASSPAGDYEQYF. The nucleotide sequence is given as TGTGCCAGCTCACCAGCGGGAGACTACGAGCAGTACTTC.